A selection of T cell receptor beta chains follows, all from one sample in a study of cytotoxic CD8 clonotypes in ibrutinib-treated CLL. Sequencing used immunoSEQ multiplex PCR; TCRdb keeps in-frame clones, though not all of them. The repertoire consists of 150,000 to 200,000 clones, with around 84% occurring once and the leading ten covering over 2%. Sequences were derived from PBMCs, sampled after 12 months of ibrutinib treatment. The receptor source for this set is a human donor with chronic lymphocytic leukemia. The CDR3 runs from the conserved cysteine through the conserved F or W. D genes are given only for firm matches. The size entry is marked missing in some rows and otherwise reads once, few, many or a size class.

size	V	J	D	CDR3	DNA
NA	TRBV4-1	TRBJ1-1	NA	CASSQDLWGRTNTEAFF	TGCGCCAGCAGCCAAGATCTTTGGGGGAGGACGAACACTGAAGCTTTCTTT
NA	TRBV7-9	TRBJ1-5	NA	CASSDFDYQPQHF	TGTGCCAGCAGTGACTTTGATTATCAGCCCCAGCATTTT
NA	TRBV28	TRBJ1-1	NA	CASSLPSRTEAFF	TGTGCCAGCAGTTTACCTTCAAGGACTGAAGCTTTCTTT
NA	TRBV5-6	TRBJ2-5	NA	CASSFQETQYF	TGTGCCAGCAGCTTTCAAGAGACCCAGTACTTC
few	TRBV19	TRBJ1-1	NA	CASRSSGGRVTEAFF	TGTGCCAGTAGATCCTCTGGGGGGAGGGTCACTGAAGCTTTCTTT
NA	TRBV4-3	TRBJ1-2	NA	CASSQESHPQGLPQDTYGYTF	TGCGCCAGCAGCCAAGAAAGCCACCCTCAGGGGCTCCCCCAGGATACTTATGGCTACACCTTC
few	TRBV11-2	TRBJ1-3	NA	CASSLGLGGGVLTNTIYF	TGTGCCAGCAGCTTAGGCTTAGGCGGGGGCGTGCTGACGAACACCATATATTTT
NA	TRBV18	TRBJ1-1	NA	CASSSDRNTEAFF	TGTGCCAGCTCATCTGACAGGAACACTGAAGCTTTCTTT
NA	TRBV6-1	TRBJ1-2	NA	CASSYRSANYGYTF	TGTGCCAGCAGTTATAGATCAGCTAACTATGGCTACACCTTC
NA	TRBV28	TRBJ2-1	NA	CASSSPRDIPNNEQFF	TGTGCCAGCAGTTCGCCCCGGGACATTCCAAACAATGAGCAGTTCTTC
NA	TRBV2	TRBJ2-4	TRBD1	CASSATPGRQGENIQYF	TGTGCCAGCAGTGCCACCCCGGGGCGACAGGGGGAAAACATTCAGTACTTC
NA	TRBV18	TRBJ2-7	NA	CASSPPNGGEQYF	TGTGCCAGCTCACCACCCAACGGGGGAGAGCAGTACTTC
few	TRBV28	TRBJ2-7	TRBD1	CASSRQQGGQQYF	TGTGCCAGCAGTCGTCAACAGGGGGGCCAGCAGTACTTC
NA	TRBV5-1	TRBJ2-5	TRBD2	CASSPSGVYQETQYF	TGCGCCAGCAGCCCTAGCGGAGTGTACCAAGAGACCCAGTACTTC
NA	TRBV7-2	TRBJ2-2	TRBD2	CASSLGLAGATGELFF	TGTGCCAGCAGCTTAGGGCTAGCGGGGGCCACCGGGGAGCTGTTTTTT
NA	TRBV5-1	TRBJ1-2	NA	CASSVDAYGYTF	TGCGCCAGCAGCGTGGACGCCTATGGCTACACCTTC
few	TRBV28	TRBJ1-2	TRBD1	CASSRGQGHYGYTF	TGTGCCAGCAGTAGGGGACAGGGCCACTATGGCTACACCTTC
NA	TRBV28	TRBJ2-4	TRBD2	CASSWGGGAKNIQYF	TGTGCCAGCAGTTGGGGCGGGGGGGCCAAAAACATTCAGTACTTC
NA	TRBV7-3	TRBJ2-1	NA	CASSLSGGDNEQFF	TGTGCCAGCAGCTTAAGTGGCGGGGACAATGAGCAGTTCTTC
NA	TRBV4-2	TRBJ1-6	NA	CASSQEGHPRVDSPLHF	TGTGCCAGCAGCCAAGAAGGTCACCCACGGGTTGATTCACCCCTCCACTTT
once	TRBV28	TRBJ2-5	NA	CASSRDGQQETQYF	TGTGCCAGCAGCCGAGACGGACAGCAAGAGACCCAGTACTTC
NA	TRBV20-1	TRBJ2-5	NA	CSAMAQETQYF	TGCAGTGCTATGGCGCAAGAGACCCAGTACTTC
once	TRBV7-9	TRBJ2-5	NA	CASSLDLGQETQYF	TGTGCCAGCAGCTTGGACCTCGGTCAAGAGACCCAGTACTTC
NA	TRBV7-3	TRBJ2-1	NA	CASSSRDSVHLFWDEQFF	TGTGCCAGCAGCTCCCGGGACTCCGTCCACCTCTTCTGGGATGAGCAGTTCTTC
NA	TRBV5-3	TRBJ2-3	NA	CARSKNGQGADTQYF	TGTGCCAGAAGCAAGAACGGGCAGGGCGCAGATACGCAGTATTTT
NA	TRBV7-9	TRBJ2-5	NA	CASSRRYLEETQYF	TGTGCCAGCAGCCGACGGTATTTGGAAGAGACCCAGTACTTC
NA	TRBV19	TRBJ2-1	TRBD2	CASKGRLAHGSSYNEQFF	TGTGCCAGTAAGGGCCGACTAGCACATGGTAGCTCCTACAATGAGCAGTTCTTC
once	TRBV4-3	TRBJ2-1	TRBD2	CASSLLAGGSDEQFF	TGCGCCAGCAGCTTACTAGCGGGAGGTTCGGATGAGCAGTTCTTC
few	TRBV2	TRBJ1-4	NA	CASSEAGGPVDEKLFF	TGTGCCAGCAGTGAAGCTGGAGGGCCGGTCGATGAAAAACTGTTTTTT
NA	TRBV7-9	TRBJ1-2	NA	CASSLPLIDYGYTF	TGTGCCAGCAGCTTACCGTTGATAGACTATGGCTACACCTTC
NA	TRBV27	TRBJ1-5	NA	CASRLQGISNQPQHF	TGTGCCAGCAGGCTCCAGGGTATTAGCAATCAGCCCCAGCATTTT
NA	TRBV2	TRBJ1-1	NA	CASSETGTPTEAFF	TGTGCCAGCAGTGAGACGGGGACCCCCACTGAAGCTTTCTTT
NA	TRBV7-2	TRBJ2-7	TRBD2	CASSQRTSPGEQYF	TGTGCCAGCAGCCAAAGGACTAGCCCGGGGGAGCAGTACTTC
NA	TRBV30	TRBJ2-2	NA	CAWSVMNTGELFF	TGTGCCTGGAGTGTAATGAACACCGGGGAGCTGTTTTTT
NA	TRBV6-5	TRBJ2-7	NA	CASSYSPGPYEQYF	TGTGCCAGCAGTTACTCGCCAGGGCCCTACGAGCAGTACTTC
NA	TRBV5-1	TRBJ2-7	TRBD2	CASSLGAGAYEQYF	TGCGCCAGCAGCTTGGGAGCGGGAGCCTACGAGCAGTACTTC
NA	TRBV28	TRBJ2-4	NA	CASSLSWFTQGGTNIQYF	TGTGCCAGCAGTTTAAGTTGGTTCACCCAGGGGGGCACGAACATTCAGTACTTC
NA	TRBV2	TRBJ1-6	NA	CASSENRVDNSPLHF	TGTGCCAGCAGTGAGAACAGGGTAGATAATTCACCCCTCCACTTT
NA	TRBV11-2	TRBJ1-2	TRBD1	CASSLRATGGPFYGYTF	TGTGCCAGCAGCTTAAGAGCTACAGGGGGCCCGTTCTATGGCTACACCTTC
NA	TRBV9	TRBJ2-7	NA	CASSPGVGYEQYF	TGTGCCAGCAGCCCAGGGGTCGGCTACGAGCAGTACTTC
NA	TRBV25-1	TRBJ1-4	NA	CAGTETNEKLFF	TGTGCCGGGACGGAAACTAATGAAAAACTGTTTTTT
NA	TRBV11-2	TRBJ2-1	NA	CASSSPQEGGSSYNEQFF	TGTGCCAGCAGCTCCCCTCAAGAGGGCGGAAGCTCCTACAATGAGCAGTTCTTC
NA	TRBV6-6	TRBJ2-3	NA	CASSSWGNRDTQYF	TGTGCCAGCAGCAGTTGGGGTAATCGAGATACGCAGTATTTT
NA	TRBV7-2	TRBJ2-7	TRBD2	CASSPSREYEQYF	TGTGCCAGCAGCCCGTCGCGGGAGTACGAGCAGTACTTC
NA	TRBV2	TRBJ2-7	NA	CASSATSYEQYF	TGTGCCAGCAGTGCCACCTCCTACGAGCAGTACTTC
NA	TRBV10-3	TRBJ2-3	NA	CAINSGATDTQYF	TGTGCCATTAATAGCGGAGCCACAGATACGCAGTATTTT
NA	TRBV5-1	TRBJ2-2	TRBD1	CASSSQGARGTGELFF	TGCGCCAGCAGCTCACAGGGGGCCCGGGGCACCGGGGAGCTGTTTTTT
NA	TRBV28	TRBJ2-3	NA	CASSSFRLTDGSTQYF	TGTGCCAGCAGTTCCTTCCGATTGACTGATGGGTCTACGCAGTATTTT
NA	TRBV28	TRBJ2-3	NA	CASSTGLPTDTQYF	TGTGCCAGCAGCACTGGACTACCCACAGATACGCAGTATTTT
many	TRBV5-1	TRBJ1-1	NA	CASSPGEGRGEAFF	TGCGCCAGCAGCCCGGGAGAGGGGCGTGGGGAAGCTTTCTTT
NA	TRBV27	TRBJ1-4	NA	CASRASGGLGEKLFF	TGTGCCAGCAGGGCCAGTGGGGGGTTGGGTGAAAAACTGTTTTTT
NA	TRBV19	TRBJ1-4	NA	CASRMGRESEKLFF	TGTGCCAGTAGAATGGGCAGGGAGAGTGAAAAACTGTTTTTT
NA	TRBV4-1	TRBJ1-1	NA	CASSHPRAGADTEAFF	TGCGCCAGCAGCCACCCCCGGGCAGGGGCCGACACTGAAGCTTTCTTT
NA	TRBV28	TRBJ1-3	NA	CASSPSARGRPGNTIYF	TGTGCCAGCAGTCCCTCCGCCCGAGGGCGGCCTGGAAACACCATATATTTT
NA	TRBV28	TRBJ1-2	NA	CASSTLDIYGYTF	TGTGCCAGCAGTACCCTGGACATATATGGCTACACCTTC
NA	TRBV2	TRBJ1-1	TRBD1	CASSDGTGGFEAFF	TGTGCCAGCAGTGATGGGACAGGGGGCTTTGAAGCTTTCTTT
NA	TRBV6-6	TRBJ2-7	TRBD1	CASSYSGTGLYEQYF	TGTGCCAGCAGTTACTCCGGGACAGGGCTCTACGAGCAGTACTTC
NA	TRBV5-1	TRBJ2-1	NA	CASSLGFGNEQFF	TGCGCCAGCAGCTTGGGTTTCGGTAATGAGCAGTTCTTC